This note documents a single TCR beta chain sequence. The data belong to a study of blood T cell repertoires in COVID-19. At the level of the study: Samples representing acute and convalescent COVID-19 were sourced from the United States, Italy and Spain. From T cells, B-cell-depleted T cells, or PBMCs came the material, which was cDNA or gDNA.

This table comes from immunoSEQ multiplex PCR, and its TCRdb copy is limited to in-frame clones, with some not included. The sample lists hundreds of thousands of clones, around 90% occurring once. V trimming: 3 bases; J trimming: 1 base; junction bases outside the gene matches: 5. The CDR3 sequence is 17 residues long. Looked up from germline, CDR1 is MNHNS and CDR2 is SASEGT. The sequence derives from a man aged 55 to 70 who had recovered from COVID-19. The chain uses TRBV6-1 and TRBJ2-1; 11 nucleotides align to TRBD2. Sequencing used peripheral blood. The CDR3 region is CASSEAGTSGSYNEQFF. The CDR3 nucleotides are TGTGCCAGCAGTGAGGCGGGGACTAGCGGTTCCTACAATGAGCAGTTCTTC.